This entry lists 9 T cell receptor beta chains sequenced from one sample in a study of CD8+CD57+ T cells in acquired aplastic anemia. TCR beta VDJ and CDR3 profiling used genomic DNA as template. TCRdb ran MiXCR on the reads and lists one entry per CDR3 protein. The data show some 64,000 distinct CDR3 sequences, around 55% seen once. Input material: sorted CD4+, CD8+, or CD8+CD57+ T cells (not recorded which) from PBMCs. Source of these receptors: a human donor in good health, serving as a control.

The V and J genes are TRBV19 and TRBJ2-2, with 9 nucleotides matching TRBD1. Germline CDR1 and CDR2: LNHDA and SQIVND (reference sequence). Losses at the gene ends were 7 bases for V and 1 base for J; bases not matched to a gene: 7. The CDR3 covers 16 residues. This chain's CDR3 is CASTTQGAGNTGELFF. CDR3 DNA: TGTGCCAGTACCACACAGGGGGCAGGGAACACCGGGGAGCTGTTTTTT.

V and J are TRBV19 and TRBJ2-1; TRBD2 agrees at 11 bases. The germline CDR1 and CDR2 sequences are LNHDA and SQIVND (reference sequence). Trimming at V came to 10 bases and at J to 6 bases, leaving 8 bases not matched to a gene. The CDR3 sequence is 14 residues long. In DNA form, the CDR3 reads TGTGCCACCGGACTAGCGGGTAATATCAATGAGCAGTTCTTC. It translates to CATGLAGNINEQFF.

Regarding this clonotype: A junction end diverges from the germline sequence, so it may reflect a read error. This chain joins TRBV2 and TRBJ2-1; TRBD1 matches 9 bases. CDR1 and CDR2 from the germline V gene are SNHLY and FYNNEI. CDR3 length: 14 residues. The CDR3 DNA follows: TGTACCAGCAGAGAGGGACAGGGAGACAATGAGCAGTTCTTC. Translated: CTSREGQGDNEQFF.

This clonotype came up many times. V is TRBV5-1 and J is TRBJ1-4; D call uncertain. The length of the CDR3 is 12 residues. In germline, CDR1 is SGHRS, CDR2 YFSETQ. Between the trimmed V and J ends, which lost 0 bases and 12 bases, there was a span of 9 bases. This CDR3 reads CASSLGERELFF. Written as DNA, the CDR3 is TGCGCCAGCAGCTTGGGTGAGCGCGAACTGTTTTTT.

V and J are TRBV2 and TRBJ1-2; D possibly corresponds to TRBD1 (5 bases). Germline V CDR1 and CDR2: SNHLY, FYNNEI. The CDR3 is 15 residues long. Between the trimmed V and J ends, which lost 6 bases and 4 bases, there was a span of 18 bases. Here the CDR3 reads CASSPKAGRTYGYTF. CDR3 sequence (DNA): TGTGCCAGCAGCCCAAAGGCGGGGCGGACCTATGGCTACACCTTC.

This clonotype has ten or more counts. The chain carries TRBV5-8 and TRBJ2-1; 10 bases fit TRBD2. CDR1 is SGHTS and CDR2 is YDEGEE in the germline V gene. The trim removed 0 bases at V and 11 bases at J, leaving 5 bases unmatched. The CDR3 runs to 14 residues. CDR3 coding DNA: TGTGCCAGCAGCTTGGGCACTAGCGGGAAGAAGCAGTTCTTC. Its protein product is CASSLGTSGKKQFF.

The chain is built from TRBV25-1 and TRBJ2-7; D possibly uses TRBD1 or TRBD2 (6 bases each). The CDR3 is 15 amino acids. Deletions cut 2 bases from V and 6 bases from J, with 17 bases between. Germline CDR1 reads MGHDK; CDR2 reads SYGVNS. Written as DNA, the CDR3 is TGTGCCAGCAGTGAAGGTGAGTGGGGGGCAGGCGAGCAGTACTTC. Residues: CASSEGEWGAGEQYF.

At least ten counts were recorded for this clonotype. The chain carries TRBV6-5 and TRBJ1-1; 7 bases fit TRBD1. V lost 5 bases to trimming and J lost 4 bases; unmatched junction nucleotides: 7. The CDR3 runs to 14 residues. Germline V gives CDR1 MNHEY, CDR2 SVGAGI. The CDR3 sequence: CASSSYRGGTEAFF. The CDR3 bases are TGTGCCAGCAGTAGTTACAGGGGCGGCACTGAAGCTTTCTTT.

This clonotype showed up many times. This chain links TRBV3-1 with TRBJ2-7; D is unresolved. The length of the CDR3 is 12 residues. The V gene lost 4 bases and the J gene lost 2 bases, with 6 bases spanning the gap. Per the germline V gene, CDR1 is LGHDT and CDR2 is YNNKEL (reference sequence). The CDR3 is CASSRKAYEQYF. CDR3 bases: TGTGCCAGCAGCCGGAAAGCCTACGAGCAGTACTTC.